This T cell receptor (beta chain) appears in the sequencing data of a study of blood T cells in healthy people across ages. Looked up from germline, CDR1 is MNHEY and CDR2 is SVGAGI. The CDR3 covers 15 residues. Unmatched junction bases numbered 6, after V lost 6 bases and J lost 5 bases. A second PCR of roughly 6 to 12 cycles used a sample-barcoded 5' primer and a J-beta primer mix. TCRdb fed the 5' RACE reads into MiXCR, producing one record per CDR3 protein. The data contain 550,000 to 650,000 distinct CDR3 sequences, 25% to 35% of them singletons. This rearrangement joins TRBV6-5 to TRBJ2-5; 13 bases are a match to TRBD2. This receptor was taken from an elderly woman in good health. Material for sequencing was blood. CDR3: CASSRTSGRWETQYF. The CDR3 nucleotides read TGTGCCAGCAGCCGGACTAGCGGGAGATGGGAGACCCAGTACTTC.